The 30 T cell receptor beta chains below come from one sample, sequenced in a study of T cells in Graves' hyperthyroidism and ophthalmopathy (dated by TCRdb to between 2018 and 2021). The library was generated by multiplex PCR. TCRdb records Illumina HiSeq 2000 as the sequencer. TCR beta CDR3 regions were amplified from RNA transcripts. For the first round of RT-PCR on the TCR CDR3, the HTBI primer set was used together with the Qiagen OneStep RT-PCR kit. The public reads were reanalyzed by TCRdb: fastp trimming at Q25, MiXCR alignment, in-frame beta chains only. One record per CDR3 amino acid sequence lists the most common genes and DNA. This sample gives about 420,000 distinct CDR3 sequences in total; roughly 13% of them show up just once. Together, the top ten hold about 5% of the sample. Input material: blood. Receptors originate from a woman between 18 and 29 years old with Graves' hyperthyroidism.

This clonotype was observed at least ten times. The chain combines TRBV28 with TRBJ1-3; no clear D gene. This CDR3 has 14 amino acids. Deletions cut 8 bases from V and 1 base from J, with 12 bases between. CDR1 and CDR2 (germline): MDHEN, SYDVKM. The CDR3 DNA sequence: TGTGCCAGCTGGAGGGAGAGGTCTGGAAACACCATATATTTT. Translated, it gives CASWRERSGNTIYF.

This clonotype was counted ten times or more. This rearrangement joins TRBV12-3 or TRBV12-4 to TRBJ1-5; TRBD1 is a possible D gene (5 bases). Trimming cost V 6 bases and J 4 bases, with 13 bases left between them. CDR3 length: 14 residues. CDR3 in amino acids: CASSTTEPNQPQHF. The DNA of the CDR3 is TGTGCCAGCAGCACGACAGAACCGAATCAGCCCCAGCATTTT.

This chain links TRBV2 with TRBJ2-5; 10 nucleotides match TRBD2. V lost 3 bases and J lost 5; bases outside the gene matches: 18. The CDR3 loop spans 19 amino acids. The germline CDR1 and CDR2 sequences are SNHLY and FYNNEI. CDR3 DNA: TGTGCCAGCAGTGAGGTGGGAACTAGCGGGGATGCCACCAGGGAGACCCAGTACTTC. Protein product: CASSEVGTSGDATRETQYF.

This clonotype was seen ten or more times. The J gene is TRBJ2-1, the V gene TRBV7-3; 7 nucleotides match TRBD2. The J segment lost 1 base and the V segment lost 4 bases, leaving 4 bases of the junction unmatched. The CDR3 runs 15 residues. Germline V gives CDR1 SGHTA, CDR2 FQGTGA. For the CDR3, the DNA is TGTGCCAGCAGCTCGAATAGCGGGTCCTACAATGAGCAGTTCTTC. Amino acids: CASSSNSGSYNEQFF.

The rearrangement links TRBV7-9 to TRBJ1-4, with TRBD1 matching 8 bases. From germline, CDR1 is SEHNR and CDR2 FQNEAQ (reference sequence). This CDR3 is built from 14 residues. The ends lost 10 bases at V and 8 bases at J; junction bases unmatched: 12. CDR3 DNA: TGTGCCATCAGGGCGACAGGGGTGGGAGAAAAACTGTTTTTT. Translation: CAIRATGVGEKLFF.

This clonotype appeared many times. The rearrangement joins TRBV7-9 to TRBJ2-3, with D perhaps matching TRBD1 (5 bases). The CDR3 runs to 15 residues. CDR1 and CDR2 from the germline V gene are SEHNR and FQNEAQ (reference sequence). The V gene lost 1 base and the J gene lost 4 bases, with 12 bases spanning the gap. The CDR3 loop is CASSLETGLSDTQYF. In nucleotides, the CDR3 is TGTGCCAGCAGCTTAGAAACAGGATTGTCAGATACGCAGTATTTT.

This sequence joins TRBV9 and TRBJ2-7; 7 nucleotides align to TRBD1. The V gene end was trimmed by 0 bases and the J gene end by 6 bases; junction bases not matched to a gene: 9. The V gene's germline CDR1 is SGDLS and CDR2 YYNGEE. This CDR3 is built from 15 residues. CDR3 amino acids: CASSVAGRGMGEQYF. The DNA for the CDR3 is TGTGCCAGCAGCGTAGCTGGCAGGGGGATGGGCGAGCAGTACTTC.

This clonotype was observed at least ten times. CDR3 sequence reads: CATSGGVGQPQHF. Written as DNA, the CDR3 is TGTGCCACCAGTGGGGGGGTAGGTCAGCCCCAGCATTTT. The rearrangement links TRBV24-1 to TRBJ1-5, with TRBD1 as a possible D gene (5 bases). V was cut by 5 bases and J by 6 bases, with 10 bases left in between. This CDR3 comprises 13 residues. The germline V gene has CDR1 KGHDR and CDR2 SFDVKD.

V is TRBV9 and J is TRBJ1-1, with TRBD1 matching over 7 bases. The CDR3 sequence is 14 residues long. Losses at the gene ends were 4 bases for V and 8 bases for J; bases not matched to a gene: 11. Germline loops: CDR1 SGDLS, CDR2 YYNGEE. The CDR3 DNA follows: TGTGCCAGCAGCTTCACCCGGGACAGTTACGAAGCTTTCTTT. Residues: CASSFTRDSYEAFF.

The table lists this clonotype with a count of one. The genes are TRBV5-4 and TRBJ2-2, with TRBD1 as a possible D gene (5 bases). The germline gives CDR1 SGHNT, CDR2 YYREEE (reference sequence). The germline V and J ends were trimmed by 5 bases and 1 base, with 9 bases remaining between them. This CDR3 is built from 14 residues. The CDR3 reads CASRLDRNTGELFF. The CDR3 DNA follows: TGTGCCAGCAGGCTCGACAGGAACACCGGGGAGCTGTTTTTT.

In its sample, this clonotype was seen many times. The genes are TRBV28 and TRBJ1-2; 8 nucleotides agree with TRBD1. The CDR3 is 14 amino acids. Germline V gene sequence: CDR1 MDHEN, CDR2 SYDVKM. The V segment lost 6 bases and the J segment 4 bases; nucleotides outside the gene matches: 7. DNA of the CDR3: TGTGCCAGCAGCCAATTTACAGGGGGCTATGGCTACACCTTC. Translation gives CASSQFTGGYGYTF.

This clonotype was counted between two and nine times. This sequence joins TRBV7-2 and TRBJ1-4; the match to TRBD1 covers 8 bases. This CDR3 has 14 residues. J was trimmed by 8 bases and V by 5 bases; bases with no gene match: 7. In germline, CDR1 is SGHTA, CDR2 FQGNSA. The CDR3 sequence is CASSPPGGGEKLFF. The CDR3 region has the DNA TGTGCCAGCAGCCCCCCAGGGGGCGGGGAAAAACTGTTTTTT. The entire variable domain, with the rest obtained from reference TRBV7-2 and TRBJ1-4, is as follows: GAGVSQSPSNKVTEKGKDVELRCDPISGHTALYWYRQSLGQGLEFLIYFQGNSAPDKSGLPSDRFSAERTGGSVSTLTIQRTQQEDSAVYLCASSPPGGGEKLFFGSGTQLSVL.

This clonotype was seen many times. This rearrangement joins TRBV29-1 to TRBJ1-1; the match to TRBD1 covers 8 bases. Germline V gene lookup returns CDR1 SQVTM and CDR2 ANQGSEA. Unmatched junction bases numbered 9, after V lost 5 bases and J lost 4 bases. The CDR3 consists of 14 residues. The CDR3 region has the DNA TGCAGCGTTTACGGGACAGGAAGGGTCACTGAAGCTTTCTTT. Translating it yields CSVYGTGRVTEAFF.

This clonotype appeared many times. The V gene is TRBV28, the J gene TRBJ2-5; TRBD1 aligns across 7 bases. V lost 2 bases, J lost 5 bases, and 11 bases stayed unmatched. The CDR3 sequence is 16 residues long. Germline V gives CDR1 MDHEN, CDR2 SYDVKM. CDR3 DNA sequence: TGTGCCAGCAGTTTAGGGTTGCTAGGGGGCGGCGAGACCCAGTACTTC. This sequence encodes CASSLGLLGGGETQYF. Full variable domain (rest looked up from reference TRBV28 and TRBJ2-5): DVKVTQSSRYLVKRTGEKVFLECVQDMDHENMFWYRQDPGLGLRLIYFSYDVKMKEKGDIPEGYSVSREKKERFSLILESASTNQTSMYLCASSLGLLGGGETQYFGPGTRLLVL.

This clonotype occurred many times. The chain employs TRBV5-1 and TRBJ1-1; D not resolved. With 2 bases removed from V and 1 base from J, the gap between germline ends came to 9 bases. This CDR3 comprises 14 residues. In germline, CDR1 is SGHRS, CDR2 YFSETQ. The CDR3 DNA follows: TGCGCCAGCAGCTTAGCCATCGAGAACACTGAAGCTTTCTTT. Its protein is CASSLAIENTEAFF.

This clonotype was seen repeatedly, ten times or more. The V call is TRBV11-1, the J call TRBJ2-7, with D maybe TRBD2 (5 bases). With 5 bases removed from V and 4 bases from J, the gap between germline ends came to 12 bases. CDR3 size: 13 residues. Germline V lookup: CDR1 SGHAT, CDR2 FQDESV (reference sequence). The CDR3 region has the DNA TGTGCCAGCAGCGTCTATTCGGGATACGAGCAGTACTTC. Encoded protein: CASSVYSGYEQYF.

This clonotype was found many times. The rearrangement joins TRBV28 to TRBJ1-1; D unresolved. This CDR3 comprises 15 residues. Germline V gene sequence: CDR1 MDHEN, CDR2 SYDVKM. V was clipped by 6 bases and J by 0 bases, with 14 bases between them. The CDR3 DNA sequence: TGTGCCAGCAGGGTTACACAGATAGTGAACACTGAAGCTTTCTTT. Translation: CASRVTQIVNTEAFF.

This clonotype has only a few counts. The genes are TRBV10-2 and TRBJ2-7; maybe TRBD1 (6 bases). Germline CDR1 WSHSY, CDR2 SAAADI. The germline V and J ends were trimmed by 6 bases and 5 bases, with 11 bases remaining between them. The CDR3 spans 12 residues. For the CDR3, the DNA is TGCGCCAGCAGGGAACAGGGCCACGAGCAGTACTTC. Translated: CASREQGHEQYF.

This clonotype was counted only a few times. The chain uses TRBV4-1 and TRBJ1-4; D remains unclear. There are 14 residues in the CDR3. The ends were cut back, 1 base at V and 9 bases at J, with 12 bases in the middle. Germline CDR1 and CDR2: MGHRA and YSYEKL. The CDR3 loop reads CASSQVGREQKLFF. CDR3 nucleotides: TGCGCCAGCAGCCAAGTAGGAAGGGAACAAAAACTGTTTTTT.

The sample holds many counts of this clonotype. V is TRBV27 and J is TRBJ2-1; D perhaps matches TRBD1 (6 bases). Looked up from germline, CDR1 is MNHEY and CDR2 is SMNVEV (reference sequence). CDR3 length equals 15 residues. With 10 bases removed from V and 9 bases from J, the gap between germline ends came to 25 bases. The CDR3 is CATLRQGLSRGEQFF. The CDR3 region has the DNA TGTGCCACCCTTCGCCAGGGGCTCTCCCGGGGTGAGCAGTTCTTC.

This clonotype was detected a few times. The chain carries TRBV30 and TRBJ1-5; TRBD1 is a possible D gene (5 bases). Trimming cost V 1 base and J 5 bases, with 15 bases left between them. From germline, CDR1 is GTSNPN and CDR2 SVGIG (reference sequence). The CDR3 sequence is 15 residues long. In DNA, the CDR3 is TGTGCCTGGAGTGCGGGACTCACGCGAGATCAGCCCCAGCATTTT. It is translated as CAWSAGLTRDQPQHF.

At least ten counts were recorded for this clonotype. This chain's CDR3 is CASSDLTDTQYF. DNA of the CDR3: TGTGCCAGCAGCGATCTCACAGATACGCAGTATTTT. This chain joins TRBV6-2 or TRBV6-3 and TRBJ2-3; D remains ambiguous. The V end was cut by 6 bases, the J end by 2 bases, with 6 bases between. This CDR3 is 12 amino acids long. Looked up from germline, CDR1 is MNHEY and CDR2 is SVGEGT.

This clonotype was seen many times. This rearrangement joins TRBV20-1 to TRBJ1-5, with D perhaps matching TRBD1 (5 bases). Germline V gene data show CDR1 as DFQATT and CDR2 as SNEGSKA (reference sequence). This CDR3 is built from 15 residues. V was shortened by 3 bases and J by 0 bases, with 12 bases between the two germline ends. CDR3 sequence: CSARETGSSNQPQHF. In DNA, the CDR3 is TGCAGTGCTAGGGAAACAGGTAGTAGCAATCAGCCCCAGCATTTT.

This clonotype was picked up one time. The CDR3 region has the DNA TGTGCCAGCAGCTTGCGGTCCGGGGAGCTGTTTTTT. As protein: CASSLRSGELFF. The V call is TRBV5-4, the J call TRBJ2-2; D unclear. Germline V gene lookup returns CDR1 SGHNT and CDR2 YYREEE (reference sequence). The length of the CDR3 is 12 residues. Trimming took off 1 base at V and 6 bases at J, with 4 bases between the two ends.

The CDR3 DNA sequence: TGTGCCAGCAAAAAATTGGCGGGAGGAAGGTTGACCGGGGAGCTGTTTTTT. The encoded protein is CASKKLAGGRLTGELFF. This sequence joins TRBV5-6 and TRBJ2-2; 8 nucleotides match TRBD2. V shed 6 bases, J shed 5 bases, and the junction held 15 bases outside the gene matches. Germline loops: CDR1 SGHDT, CDR2 YYEEEE. This CDR3 spans 17 amino acids.

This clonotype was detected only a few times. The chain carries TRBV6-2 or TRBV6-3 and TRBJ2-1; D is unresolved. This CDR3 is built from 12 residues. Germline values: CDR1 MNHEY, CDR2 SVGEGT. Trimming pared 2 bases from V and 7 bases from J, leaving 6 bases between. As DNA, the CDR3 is TGTGCCAGCAGTTACAATCGGAATGAGCAGTTCTTC. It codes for CASSYNRNEQFF.

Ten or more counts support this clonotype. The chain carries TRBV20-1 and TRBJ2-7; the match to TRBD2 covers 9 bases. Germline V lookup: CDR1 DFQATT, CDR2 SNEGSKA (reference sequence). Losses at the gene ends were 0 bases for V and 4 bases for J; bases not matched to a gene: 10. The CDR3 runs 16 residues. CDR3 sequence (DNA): TGCAGTGCTAGAGACCCCACGACTAGCGGCAATTACGAGCAGTACTTC. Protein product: CSARDPTTSGNYEQYF.

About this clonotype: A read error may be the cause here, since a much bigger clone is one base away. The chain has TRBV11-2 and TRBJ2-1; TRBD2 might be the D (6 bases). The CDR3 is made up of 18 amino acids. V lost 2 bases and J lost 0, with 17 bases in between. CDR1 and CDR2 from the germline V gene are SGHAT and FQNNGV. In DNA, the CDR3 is TGTGCCAGCAGCTTATCCAGGGACGCGGGGAGCTCCTACAATGAGCAGTTCTTC. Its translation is CASSLSRDAGSSYNEQFF.

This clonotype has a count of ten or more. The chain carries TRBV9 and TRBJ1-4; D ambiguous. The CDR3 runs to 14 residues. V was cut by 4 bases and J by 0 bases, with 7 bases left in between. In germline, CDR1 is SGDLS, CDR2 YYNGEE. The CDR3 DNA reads TGTGCCAGCAGCTTAGACCCAACTAATGAAAAACTGTTTTTT. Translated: CASSLDPTNEKLFF.

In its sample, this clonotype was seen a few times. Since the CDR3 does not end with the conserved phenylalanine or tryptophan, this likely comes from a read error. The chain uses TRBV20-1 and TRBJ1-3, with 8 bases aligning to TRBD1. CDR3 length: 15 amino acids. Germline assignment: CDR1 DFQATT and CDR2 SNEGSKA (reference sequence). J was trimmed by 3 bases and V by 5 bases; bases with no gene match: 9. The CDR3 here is CSAPTRQGFGNTIYL. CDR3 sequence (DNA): TGCAGTGCTCCCACTCGACAGGGGTTTGGAAACACCATATATCTT.